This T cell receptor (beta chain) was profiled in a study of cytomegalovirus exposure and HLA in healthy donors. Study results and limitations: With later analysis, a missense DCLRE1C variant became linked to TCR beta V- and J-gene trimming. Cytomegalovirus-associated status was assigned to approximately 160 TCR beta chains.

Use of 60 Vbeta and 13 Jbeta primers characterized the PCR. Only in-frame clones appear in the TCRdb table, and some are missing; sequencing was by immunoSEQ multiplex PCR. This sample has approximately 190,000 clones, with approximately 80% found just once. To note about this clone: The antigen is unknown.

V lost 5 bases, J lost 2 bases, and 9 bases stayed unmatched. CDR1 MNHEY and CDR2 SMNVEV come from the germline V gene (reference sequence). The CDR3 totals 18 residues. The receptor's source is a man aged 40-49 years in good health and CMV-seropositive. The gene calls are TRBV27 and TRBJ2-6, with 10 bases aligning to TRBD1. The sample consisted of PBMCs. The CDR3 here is CASSLTGGLPAGANVLTF. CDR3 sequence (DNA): TGTGCCAGCAGTCTGACAGGGGGCCTCCCGGCTGGGGCCAACGTCCTGACTTTC.